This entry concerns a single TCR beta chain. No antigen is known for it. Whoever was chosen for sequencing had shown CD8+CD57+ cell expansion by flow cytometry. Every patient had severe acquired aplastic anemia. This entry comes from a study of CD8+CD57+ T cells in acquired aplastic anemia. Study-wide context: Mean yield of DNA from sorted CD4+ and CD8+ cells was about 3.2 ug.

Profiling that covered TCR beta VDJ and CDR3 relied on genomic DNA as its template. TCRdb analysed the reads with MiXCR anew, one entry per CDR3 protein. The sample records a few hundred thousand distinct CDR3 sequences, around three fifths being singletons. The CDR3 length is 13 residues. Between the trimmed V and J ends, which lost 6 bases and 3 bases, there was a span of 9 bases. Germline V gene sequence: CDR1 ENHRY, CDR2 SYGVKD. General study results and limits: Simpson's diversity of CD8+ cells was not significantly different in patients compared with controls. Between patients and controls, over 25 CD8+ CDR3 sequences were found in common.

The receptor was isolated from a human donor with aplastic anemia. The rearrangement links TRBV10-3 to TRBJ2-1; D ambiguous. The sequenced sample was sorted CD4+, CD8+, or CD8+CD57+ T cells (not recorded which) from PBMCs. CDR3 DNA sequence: TGTGCCATCAGCGAGCTTGACTACAATGAGCAGTTCTTC. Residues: CAISELDYNEQFF.